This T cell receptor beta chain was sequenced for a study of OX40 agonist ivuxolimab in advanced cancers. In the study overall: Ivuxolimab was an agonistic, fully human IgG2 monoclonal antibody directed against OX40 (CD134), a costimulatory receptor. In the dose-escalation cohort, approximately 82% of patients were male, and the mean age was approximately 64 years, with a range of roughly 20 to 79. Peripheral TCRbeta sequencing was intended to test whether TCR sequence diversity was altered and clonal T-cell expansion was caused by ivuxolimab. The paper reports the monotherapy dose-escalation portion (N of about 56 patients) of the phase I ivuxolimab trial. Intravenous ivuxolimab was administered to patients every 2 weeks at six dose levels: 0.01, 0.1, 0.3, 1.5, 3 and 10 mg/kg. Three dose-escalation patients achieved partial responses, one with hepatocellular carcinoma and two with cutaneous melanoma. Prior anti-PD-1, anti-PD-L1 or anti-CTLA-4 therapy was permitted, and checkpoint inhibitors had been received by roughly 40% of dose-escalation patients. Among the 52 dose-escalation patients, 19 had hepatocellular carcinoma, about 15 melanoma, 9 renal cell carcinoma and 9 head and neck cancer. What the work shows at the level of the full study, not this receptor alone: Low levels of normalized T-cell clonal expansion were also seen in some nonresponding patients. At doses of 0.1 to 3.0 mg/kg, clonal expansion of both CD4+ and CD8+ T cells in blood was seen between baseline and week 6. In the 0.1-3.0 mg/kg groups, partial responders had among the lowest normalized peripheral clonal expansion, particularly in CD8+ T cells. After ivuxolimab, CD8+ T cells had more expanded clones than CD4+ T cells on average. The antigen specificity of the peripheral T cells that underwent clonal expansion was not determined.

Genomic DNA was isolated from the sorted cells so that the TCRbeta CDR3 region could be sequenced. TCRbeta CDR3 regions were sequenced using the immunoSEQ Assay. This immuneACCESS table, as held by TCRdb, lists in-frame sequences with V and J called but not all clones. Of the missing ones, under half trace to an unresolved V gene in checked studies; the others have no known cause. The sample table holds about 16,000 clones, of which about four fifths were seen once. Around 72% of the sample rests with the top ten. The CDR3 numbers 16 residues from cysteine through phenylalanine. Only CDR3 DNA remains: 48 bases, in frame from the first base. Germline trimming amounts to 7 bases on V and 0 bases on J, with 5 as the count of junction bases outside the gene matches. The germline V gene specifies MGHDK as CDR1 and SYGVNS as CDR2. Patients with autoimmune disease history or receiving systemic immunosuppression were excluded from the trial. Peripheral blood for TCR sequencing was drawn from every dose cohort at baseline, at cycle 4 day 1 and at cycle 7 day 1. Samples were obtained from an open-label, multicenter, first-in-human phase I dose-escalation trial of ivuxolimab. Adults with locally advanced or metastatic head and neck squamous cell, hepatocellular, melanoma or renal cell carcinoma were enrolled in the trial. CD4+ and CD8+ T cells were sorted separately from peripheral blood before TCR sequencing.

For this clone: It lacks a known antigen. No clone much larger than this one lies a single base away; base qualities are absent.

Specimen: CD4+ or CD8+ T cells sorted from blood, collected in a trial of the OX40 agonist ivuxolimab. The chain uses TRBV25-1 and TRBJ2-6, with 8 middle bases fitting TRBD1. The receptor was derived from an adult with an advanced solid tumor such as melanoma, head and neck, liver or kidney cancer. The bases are TGTGCCAGCAAGGGACAGGCCTACTCTGGGGCCAACGTCCTGACTTTC. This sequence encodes CASKGQAYSGANVLTF. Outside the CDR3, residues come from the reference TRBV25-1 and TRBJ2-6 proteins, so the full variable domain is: EADIYQTPRYLVIGTGKKITLECSQTMGHDKMYWYQQDPGMELHLIHYSYGVNSTEKGDLSSESTVSRIRTEHFPLTLESARPSHTSQYLCASKGQAYSGANVLTFGAGSRLTVL.